These 15 T cell receptor beta chains originate from one sample sequenced in a study of T cell changes during pregnancy in multiple sclerosis. The protocol was immunoSEQ multiplex PCR, while the TCRdb copy is restricted to in-frame clones and leaves out a portion. The table shows some 62,000 clones, with about 90% occurring only once. Sequencing was performed on peripheral blood, taken in the second trimester of pregnancy. The receptors originated from a female donor in good health, enrolled as a control in a pregnancy study.

This clone appeared a single time. V gene TRBV9 combines with J gene TRBJ2-5, with TRBD2 identical over 12 bases. Unmatched junction bases numbered 5, after V lost 1 base and J lost 4 bases. The CDR3 is 16 residues long. Germline lookup yields CDR1 SGDLS and CDR2 YYNGEE. The CDR3 loop reads CASSVFLAGGRETQYF. CDR3 in DNA: TGTGCCAGCAGCGTATTTCTAGCGGGGGGGCGAGAGACCCAGTACTTC.

This clone was found a few times. The chain recombines TRBV29-1 with TRBJ1-1; a possible D gene is TRBD1 (6 bases). Germline assignment: CDR1 SQVTM and CDR2 ANQGSEA. The V end was cut by 6 bases, the J end by 4 bases, with 18 bases between. CDR3 length: 14 amino acids. This chain's CDR3 is CSVITLLGATEAFF. The DNA of the CDR3 is TGCAGCGTCATAACCCTATTGGGGGCCACTGAAGCTTTCTTT. Drawing the rest from reference TRBV29-1 and TRBJ1-1, the complete variable domain is SAVISQKPSRDICQRGTSLTIQCQVDSQVTMMFWYRQQPGQSLTLIATANQGSEATYESGFVIDKFPISRPNLTFSTLTVSNMSPEDSSIYLCSVITLLGATEAFFGQGTRLTVV.

This chain uses TRBV7-3 with TRBJ2-1; 10 bases fit TRBD2. CDR1 SGHTA and CDR2 FQGTGA come from the germline V gene. The CDR3 runs 15 residues. The V segment lost 2 bases and the J segment 7 bases; nucleotides outside the gene matches: 5. The CDR3 is CASSLSGLARNEQFF. CDR3 coding DNA: TGTGCCAGCAGCTTATCGGGACTAGCGAGGAATGAGCAGTTCTTC.

V is TRBV5-1 and J is TRBJ2-7, with 8 bases aligning to TRBD2. Germline V CDR1 and CDR2: SGHRS, YFSETQ. V lost 1 base and J lost 6; bases outside the gene matches: 12. This CDR3 is built from 16 residues. CDR3 residues: CASSLIPGRVGGEQYF. The CDR3 DNA sequence: TGCGCCAGCAGCTTGATACCCGGGAGGGTCGGTGGCGAGCAGTACTTC. The complete variable domain, with remaining parts taken from reference TRBV5-1 and TRBJ2-7, reads KAGVTQTPRYLIKTRGQQVTLSCSPISGHRSVSWYQQTPGQGLQFLFEYFSETQRNKGNFPGRFSGRQFSNSRSEMNVSTLELGDSALYLCASSLIPGRVGGEQYFGPGTRLTVT.

This chain connects TRBV2 to TRBJ2-7; 9 nucleotides match TRBD2. The V gene end was trimmed by 8 bases and the J gene end by 4 bases; junction bases not matched to a gene: 15. Looked up from germline, CDR1 is SNHLY and CDR2 is FYNNEI. CDR3 length: 16 residues. CDR3 sequence: CASRRPKREAQYEQYF. CDR3 DNA: TGTGCCAGCCGAAGACCGAAGCGGGAGGCCCAGTACGAGCAGTACTTC.

This chain uses TRBV29-1 with TRBJ2-7, with TRBD1 identical over 7 bases. With V trimmed by 6 bases and J by 3 bases, 11 bases remained unmatched. Germline V CDR1 and CDR2: SQVTM, ANQGSEA. The CDR3 covers 14 residues. CDR3 in amino acids: CSVGSWAGGYEQYF. CDR3 coding DNA: TGCAGCGTGGGGTCGTGGGCAGGGGGCTACGAGCAGTACTTC.

This clone has a handful of counts. The V call is TRBV5-1, the J call TRBJ2-5, with D possibly being TRBD1 (6 bases). Germline V gene sequence: CDR1 SGHRS, CDR2 YFSETQ. The germline V and J ends were trimmed by 4 bases and 0 bases, with 19 bases remaining between them. The length of the CDR3 is 17 residues. This CDR3 reads CASSVGQGPQYQETQYF. CDR3 DNA sequence: TGCGCCAGCAGCGTCGGTCAGGGGCCTCAGTACCAAGAGACCCAGTACTTC.

This chain joins TRBV6-1 and TRBJ1-6, with D unresolved. V lost 1 base and J 5 bases, leaving 9 bases between the germline ends. CDR3 size: 15 residues. CDR1 is MNHNS and CDR2 is SASEGT in the germline V gene. CDR3 region: CASSEGLPDNSPLHF. The DNA of the CDR3 is TGTGCCAGCAGTGAAGGGTTACCGGATAATTCACCCCTCCACTTT.

This rearrangement joins TRBV7-2 to TRBJ2-5; 10 bases are shared with TRBD1. This CDR3 comprises 15 residues. V shed 5 bases, J shed 5 bases, and the junction held 8 bases outside the gene matches. The germline gives CDR1 SGHTA, CDR2 FQGNSA. CDR3 region: CASSVRTGGEETQYF. For the CDR3, the DNA is TGTGCCAGCAGCGTACGGACAGGGGGTGAGGAGACCCAGTACTTC.

V and J are TRBV2 and TRBJ2-2; a possible D gene is TRBD2 (5 bases). CDR1 SNHLY and CDR2 FYNNEI come from the germline V gene. This CDR3 comprises 13 residues. Trimming cost V 9 bases and J 3 bases, with 11 bases left between them. The CDR3 loop reads CASTLRDTGELFF. The CDR3 nucleotides read TGTGCCAGTACATTGAGGGACACCGGGGAGCTGTTTTTT.

This clone was recorded only once. V and J are TRBV19 and TRBJ1-2, with 7 bases fitting TRBD1. The CDR3 extends over 14 amino acids. Germline lookup yields CDR1 LNHDA and CDR2 SQIVND (reference sequence). V gave up 7 bases and J gave up 4 bases; unmatched junction bases: 9. CDR3 in amino acids: CASNHRGLGYGYTF. The CDR3 DNA sequence: TGTGCCAGTAACCACAGGGGCCTTGGCTATGGCTACACCTTC.

The J gene is TRBJ2-5, the V gene TRBV9; no firm D call. The CDR3 length is 14 residues. CDR1 and CDR2 (germline): SGDLS, YYNGEE. The V end was cut by 0 bases, the J end by 3 bases, with 9 bases between. CDR3 coding DNA: TGTGCCAGCAGCGTAGCTCTAGATAAAGAGACCCAGTACTTC. It encodes CASSVALDKETQYF.

J is TRBJ2-1 and V is TRBV7-3, with 9 nucleotides matching TRBD2. The junction had 5 bases not matched to a gene; V was cut back by 2 bases and J by 3 bases. This CDR3 is 16 amino acids long. Per germline, CDR1 SGHTA and CDR2 FQGTGA. The CDR3 reads CASSLAGGNLYNEQFF. Written as DNA, the CDR3 is TGTGCCAGCAGCTTAGCGGGGGGGAACCTCTACAATGAGCAGTTCTTC.

On this clone itself: This CDR3 is also generated by other DNA sequences in the sample. This chain uses TRBV20-1 with TRBJ2-7; 10 nucleotides align to TRBD1. There are 11 residues in the CDR3. Unmatched junction bases numbered 2, after V lost 6 bases and J lost 6 bases. The V gene's germline CDR1 is DFQATT and CDR2 SNEGSKA (reference sequence). Written as DNA, the CDR3 is TGCAGTGCGGGACAGGGGTTCGAGCAGTACTTC. It translates to CSAGQGFEQYF.

This clone is a singleton in its sample. The rearrangement links TRBV5-1 to TRBJ2-7; 10 positions match TRBD2. The CDR3 extends over 19 amino acids. The germline gives CDR1 SGHRS, CDR2 YFSETQ. The junction had 20 bases not matched to a gene; V was cut back by 4 bases and J by 4 bases. CDR3 DNA: TGCGCCAGCAGCCCTACTAGCGGGGCTCTAGAGGGGAACAATTACGAGCAGTACTTC. This translates into CASSPTSGALEGNNYEQYF. Combining the CDR3 with reference TRBV5-1 and TRBJ2-7 gives the whole variable domain KAGVTQTPRYLIKTRGQQVTLSCSPISGHRSVSWYQQTPGQGLQFLFEYFSETQRNKGNFPGRFSGRQFSNSRSEMNVSTLELGDSALYLCASSPTSGALEGNNYEQYFGPGTRLTVT.